Below, 8 T cell receptor beta chains from the same sample are listed, as sequenced in a study of cytomegalovirus exposure and HLA in healthy donors listed by TCRdb under 2017. The protocol used for the library was the immunoSEQ multiplex PCR assay. The multiplex PCR relied on a mix of 60 forward primers for TCR Vbeta segments and 13 reverse primers for TCR Jbeta segments. Sourced from immuneACCESS, this table was stored by TCRdb with only in-frame sequences that have V and J called. A share of the clones is absent; for the studies checked, an unresolved V gene accounts for under half, and the remainder has no known explanation. Present in this sample are some 180,000 clones, around 80% of which were seen just once. Under 1.5% of the sample is taken by the ten largest. Sequenced: PBMCs. The receptor source for this set is a girl between 5 and 17 years old in good health and CMV-seropositive.

This clone has only one observation. The chain couples TRBV14 to TRBJ2-5, with 7 bases identical to TRBD1. Germline lookup yields CDR1 SGHDN and CDR2 FVKESK. The CDR3 sequence is 15 residues long. Germline trimming cut 1 base from V and 4 bases from J; bases unmatched to any gene: 6. The CDR3 sequence is CASSQGGRGTETQYF. In DNA, the CDR3 is TGTGCCAGCAGCCAAGGTGGCAGGGGGACAGAGACCCAGTACTTC.

In this sample, this clone turned up a few times. The DNA for the CDR3 is TGTGCCGTACAGGGTTCCTACGAGCAGTACTTC. Amino acids: CAVQGSYEQYF. This rearrangement joins TRBV11-2 to TRBJ2-7; tentatively, D is TRBD1 (6 bases). V was clipped by 11 bases and J by 1 base, with 9 bases between them. CDR1 is SGHAT, CDR2 FQNNGV, per germline. The CDR3 covers 11 residues.

The chain recombines TRBV7-9 with TRBJ2-5; 9 nucleotides agree with TRBD2. Germline V gives CDR1 SEHNR, CDR2 FQNEAQ (reference sequence). This CDR3 region has 14 residues. Trimming removed 1 base from V and 4 bases from J; junction bases left unmatched: 1. This CDR3 reads CASSLVTSGETQYF. The CDR3 DNA sequence: TGTGCCAGCAGCTTAGTGACTAGCGGAGAGACCCAGTACTTC.

The chain employs TRBV11-2 and TRBJ2-1; D is ambiguous. The CDR3 spans 18 residues. The germline gives CDR1 SGHAT, CDR2 FQNNGV. Trimming removed 1 base from V and 0 bases from J, with 16 bases in between. The DNA for the CDR3 is TGTGCCAGCAGCTTAGCGAGGTCCCGCCCATTCTCCTACAATGAGCAGTTCTTC. This codes for CASSLARSRPFSYNEQFF.

The V call is TRBV5-4, the J call TRBJ2-1, with 12 bases identical to TRBD2. This CDR3 contains 15 residues. With V trimmed by 4 bases and J by 2 bases, 1 base remained unmatched. Germline CDR1 reads SGHNT; CDR2 reads YYREEE (reference sequence). The CDR3 sequence: CASSPSGRAYNEQFF. CDR3 DNA: TGTGCCAGCAGCCCTAGCGGGAGGGCCTACAATGAGCAGTTCTTC.

J is TRBJ1-1 and V is TRBV19; D uncertain. The CDR3 has 13 amino acids. V was shortened by 4 bases and J by 5 bases, with 11 bases between the two germline ends. Germline V CDR1 and CDR2: LNHDA, SQIVND (reference sequence). For the CDR3, the DNA is TGTGCCAGTAGTAATGAGTTTTTAACTGAAGCTTTCTTT. Translation: CASSNEFLTEAFF.

Written as DNA, the CDR3 is TGTGCCAGCAGCAAGGAGGGCCCGAATGAGCAGTTCTTC. Protein product: CASSKEGPNEQFF. The genes are TRBV7-3 and TRBJ2-1, with D perhaps matching TRBD2 (6 bases). The CDR3 spans 13 residues. V lost 5 bases to trimming and J lost 7 bases, with 12 bases between them. Germline V gene lookup returns CDR1 SGHTA and CDR2 FQGTGA.

This chain joins TRBV6-6 and TRBJ2-2; 7 bases match TRBD1. The CDR3 spans 16 residues. Germline trimming cut 4 bases from V and 0 bases from J; bases unmatched to any gene: 5. Germline V CDR1 and CDR2: MNHNY, SVGAGI (reference sequence). CDR3 sequence reads: CASSSTGVANTGELFF. The CDR3 DNA follows: TGTGCCAGCAGTTCAACAGGGGTTGCGAACACCGGGGAGCTGTTTTTT.